This is a list of T cell receptor beta chains from one sample in a study of monozygotic twins with inflammatory bowel disease. TCRdb reprocessed the 5' RACE reads and stores each CDR3 protein as one record, lacking DNA. This sample's table reports some 170,000 distinct CDR3 sequences. Sequencing was performed on blood. The receptor set was obtained from a human donor with ulcerative colitis or Crohn's disease, or a healthy co-twin of an affected twin (not recorded which). The CDR3 runs from the conserved cysteine through the conserved F or W.

j_gene,v_gene,CDR3aa
TRBJ2-1,TRBV7-8,CASSTQRAPRNEQLF
TRBJ2-3,TRBV5-6,CASSSALAGLDTQYF
TRBJ2-3,TRBV7-3,CASGWGGGGADTQYF
TRBJ2-7,TRBV6-5,CASSYSDDHFRGGEQYF
TRBJ2-1,TRBV5-6,CASSNTGQYYNEQFF
TRBJ2-3,TRBV2,CASLGEVTDTQYF
TRBJ2-7,TRBV12-3/TRBV12-4,CASRRDISGDEQYF
TRBJ2-1,TRBV9,CASSILAGGPYEQFF
TRBJ1-2,TRBV6-2/TRBV6-3,CASSLQQANYGYTF
TRBJ2-3,TRBV20-1,CSATPRTGADTQYF
TRBJ1-2,TRBV4-2,CASSHSDSDYGYTF
TRBJ2-2,TRBV24-1,CATGRMDTGELFF
TRBJ2-2,TRBV2,CASSEPGQVERELFF
TRBJ1-1,TRBV27,CASSLGALTEAFF
TRBJ1-2,TRBV19,CASSIDGPEYGYTF
TRBJ2-1,TRBV5-1,CASSPRMGDYNEQFF
TRBJ1-4,TRBV15,CATSTPTLLRKLFF
TRBJ2-5,TRBV28,CASSLWTSGSLSQYF
TRBJ2-5,TRBV4-3,CASSQDLRGAEYQETQYF
TRBJ2-2,TRBV20-1,CSAPWGGGAFGELFF